This T cell receptor beta chain was identified in a study of T-cell reconstitution after alpha-beta-depleted transplantation in children. About this clonotype itself: No antigen is known for it.

Researchers prepared the TCRbeta library using unique molecular identifiers, the study reports. MiXCR, run by TCRdb on the PCR reads, gives a single entry per CDR3 protein. The sample records approximately 1,000,000 distinct CDR3 sequences, roughly 29% being singletons. Germline-derived CDR1 and CDR2 are SGDLS and YYNGEE. V shed 0 bases, J shed 9 bases, and the junction held 8 bases outside the gene matches. The CDR3 sequence is 16 residues long. Overall study results and limits: Diversity and T-cell counts at one year after transplant derived mostly from new T cells. At day 60, the high TCRbeta diversity found in some patients originated from recipient T cells and thymic progenitors that had survived. Several hundred expanded graft clones reportedly were the source of alpha-beta T cells about two months after transplant.

Specimen: PBMCs, mostly from graft donor cells, collected 360 days after TCRalphabeta/CD19-depleted stem cell transplant. The rearrangement uses TRBV9 and TRBJ1-6, with 8 bases lining up with TRBD1. This clonotype originated in a boy less than two years old who had a stem cell transplant for SCID, so the T cells may come from the graft donor. Here the CDR3 reads CASSVDGQGVGSPLHF. Here the CDR3 DNA reads TGTGCCAGCAGCGTAGACGGACAGGGAGTGGGTTCACCCCTCCACTTT.